The source of this T cell receptor beta chain is a study of T cell repertoires in cytomegalovirus infection. The wider study: A matching HLA type, together with CMV infection, was signaled by public TCR beta signatures.

Study observations and caveats: Cumulative public TCR beta family frequency identified carriers of CMV plus the relevant HLA. In two of eight donors, the top clonotype was HLA-C-restricted CMV-specific.

TCRdb reprocessed the reads with MiXCR, giving one entry per CDR3 protein. The sample consists of approximately 140,000 distinct CDR3 sequences, 20% to 30% of them appearing once. This clonotype has just a few counts. Its antigen is as yet unknown. Sequencing was performed on PBMCs, sequenced either directly or after in vitro stimulation (not recorded which). The sequence derives from a human donor in good health (CMV status not recorded). Some clones in this sample may be carry-over from other donors' samples.

This CDR3 reads CASTLSGDNEQFF. CDR3 coding DNA: TGCGCCAGCACCTTATCTGGCGACAATGAGCAGTTCTTC. This chain uses TRBV5-1 with TRBJ2-1; no reliable D call. This CDR3 spans 13 amino acids. Germline V lookup: CDR1 SGHRS, CDR2 YFSETQ. Deletions cut 6 bases from V and 5 bases from J, with 12 bases between.